What follows is one T cell receptor (beta chain) and its context. This receptor's antigen is unknown. Base qualities are missing; no much larger clone stands one base away. This sample is drawn from a study of T cell repertoires in cytomegalovirus infection (dated by TCRdb to between 2018 and 2021). The study in broad terms: Recently identified HLA-C-restricted CMV epitopes, whose presentation resists viral immunomodulation, were targeted by peptide stimulations together with well-studied HLA-B-restricted epitopes. The HLA type of each donor mattered for the analysis, because public TCR beta signatures pointed to carriage of CMV infection along with the matching HLA type.

For CDR1 and CDR2, the germline V gene (reference sequence) lists MNHNY and SVGAGI. CDR3 length: 13 amino acids, cysteine to phenylalanine. The DNA shown is the 39-base CDR3, in frame from base 1. Unmatched junction bases come to 6, with V trimmed by 5 bases and J by 6 bases. Broad study findings and their caveats: Cumulative frequency of public TCR beta family members discriminated carriers of CMV infection plus the relevant HLA type in this cohort and an independent 352-donor cohort. The ex vivo response was dominated by HLA-C-restricted CMV-specific TCR beta clonotypes, which also provided the single most frequent clonotype in two of eight donors.

TCRdb shows the sequencer as Illumina HiSeq 1500. TCRdb cleaned the public reads at Q25 with fastp, built clones with MiXCR and kept in-frame beta chains. Merged by CDR3 protein, the rows form single entries marked with the most common genes and DNA. The sample records roughly 150,000 distinct CDR3 sequences, about 22% of which are singletons. The ten biggest clones cover 25% of the sample. Taken with the paper, the label for treatment or condition translates to: in vitro stimulation with specific CMV peptide epitopes to enrich CMV-specific T cells. The clonotype was recovered from a human donor in good health (CMV status not recorded). Some clones in this sample may be carry-over from other donors' samples. Sequenced here: CD8+ T cells from cultured PBMCs, sampled from culture after CMV antigen stimulation. In this chain, TRBV6-6 is recombined with TRBJ1-2; the junction holds 7 bases that match TRBD1. CDR3 reads: CASSTSGGNGYTF. The nucleotide sequence is given as TGTGCCAGCAGTACCTCAGGGGGTAATGGCTACACCTTC.